This record covers a single T cell receptor (beta chain). The data are from a study of blood T cell repertoires in COVID-19. The wider study: Specimens from acute and convalescent COVID-19 originated in the United States, Italy and Spain. Nucleic acid was either cDNA or gDNA, and it came from T cells, B-cell-depleted T cells, or PBMCs.

In the original analysis: Amplifying reference gene primers gave estimates of nucleated cell counts. Here immunoSEQ multiplex PCR was the method, and the copy in TCRdb shows in-frame clones only, minus some. Clone size and the V and J calls come from that table; the DNA yielded D and trimming. This table has 210,000 or so clones, almost 85% appearing once. Trimming stripped 7 bases from V and 1 base from J, with 16 bases between. The germline CDR1 and CDR2 sequences are SQVTM and ANQGSEA. This CDR3 has 14 amino acids. This receptor was obtained from a woman in her 70s with active or convalescent COVID-19. This sequence joins TRBV29-1 and TRBJ1-1, with a weak D call TRBD1 (6 bases). The sequencing sample was made of peripheral blood. CDR3 protein: CSAGRGIGNTEAFF. The CDR3 DNA sequence: TGCAGCGCCGGCAGGGGTATTGGGAACACTGAAGCTTTCTTT.